This entry is about one T cell receptor beta chain. Its antigen is as yet unknown. Other DNA sequences of this sample code for an identical CDR3. In germline, CDR1 is SNHLY, CDR2 FYNNEI. The CDR3 totals 14 residues. After removal of 8 bases from V and 1 base from J, the junction contained 4 bases not matched to a gene. The data originate from a study of cytomegalovirus exposure and HLA in healthy donors. Broader study findings: Prediction of most subjects' HLA-A and HLA-B alleles by TCR beta sequences was reportedly accurate.

The study ran its PCR with 60 Vbeta and 13 Jbeta primers. The method was immunoSEQ multiplex PCR; TCRdb's version includes in-frame clones alone and lacks a portion of them. The sample holds 150,000 to 200,000 clones, 84% seen once. The rearrangement uses TRBV2 and TRBJ1-5; 8 bases fit TRBD1. This TCR came from a girl aged 5-17 years in good health and CMV-seropositive. Specimen: PBMCs. As DNA, the CDR3 is TGTGCCAGCCGTGGACAGGGCAGCAATCAGCCCCAGCATTTT. Translation gives CASRGQGSNQPQHF.